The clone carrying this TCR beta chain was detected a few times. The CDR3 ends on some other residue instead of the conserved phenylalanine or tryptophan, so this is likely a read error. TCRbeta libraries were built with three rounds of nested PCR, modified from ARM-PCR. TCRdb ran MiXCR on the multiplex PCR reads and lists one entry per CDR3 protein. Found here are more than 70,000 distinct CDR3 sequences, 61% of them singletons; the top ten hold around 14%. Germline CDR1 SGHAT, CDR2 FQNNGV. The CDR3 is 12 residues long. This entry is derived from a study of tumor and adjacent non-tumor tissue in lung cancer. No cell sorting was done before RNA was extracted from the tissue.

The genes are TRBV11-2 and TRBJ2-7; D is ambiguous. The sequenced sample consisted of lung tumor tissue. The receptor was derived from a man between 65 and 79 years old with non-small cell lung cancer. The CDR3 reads CPSSRTPSEQYS. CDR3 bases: TGTCCCAGCAGCCGGACGCCCAGCGAGCAGTACTCC.